The source of this T cell receptor (beta chain) is a study of CD4 T cells in relation to SARS-CoV-2 and coronaviruses. Background on the study: Patient ages ranged from roughly 21 to 80, median 38.

V lost 5 bases and J lost 6; bases outside the gene matches: 11. The CDR3 is made up of 15 amino acids. Germline-derived CDR1 and CDR2 are SGHNT and YYREEE (reference sequence). The study, taken as a whole, reports: Memory recall responses, not primary responses primed in culture, are what the assay detects.

Assay: immunoSEQ multiplex PCR; the TCRdb copy retains only in-frame clones and omits some. In the table there are some 40,000 clones, more than 70% of which are singletons. A word on this clone: What it binds is not known.

The sequence was obtained from an adult with COVID-19. The chain joins TRBV5-4 to TRBJ2-7; TRBD2 agrees at 10 bases. Sample: naive CD4+ T cells from PBMCs, cultured in vitro. Subset given: naive CD4+ T cells isolated by negative enrichment. For the CDR3, the DNA is TGTGCCAGCAGACTAGGACTAGCGGACGTTAGCGAGCAGTACTTC. It encodes CASRLGLADVSEQYF.